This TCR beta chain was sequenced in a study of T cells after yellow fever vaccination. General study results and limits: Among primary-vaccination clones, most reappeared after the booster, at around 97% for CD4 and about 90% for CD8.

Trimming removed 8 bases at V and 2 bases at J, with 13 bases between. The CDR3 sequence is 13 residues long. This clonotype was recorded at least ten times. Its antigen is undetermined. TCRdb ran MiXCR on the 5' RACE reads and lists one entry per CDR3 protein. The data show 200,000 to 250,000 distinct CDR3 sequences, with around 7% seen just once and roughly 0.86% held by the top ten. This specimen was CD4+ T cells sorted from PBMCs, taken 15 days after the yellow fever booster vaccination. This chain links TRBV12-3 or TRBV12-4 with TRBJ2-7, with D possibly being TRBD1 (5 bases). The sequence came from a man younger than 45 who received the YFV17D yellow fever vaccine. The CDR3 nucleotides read TGTGCCAGCCAGAAGGACACAACCTACGAGCAGTACTTC. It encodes CASQKDTTYEQYF.